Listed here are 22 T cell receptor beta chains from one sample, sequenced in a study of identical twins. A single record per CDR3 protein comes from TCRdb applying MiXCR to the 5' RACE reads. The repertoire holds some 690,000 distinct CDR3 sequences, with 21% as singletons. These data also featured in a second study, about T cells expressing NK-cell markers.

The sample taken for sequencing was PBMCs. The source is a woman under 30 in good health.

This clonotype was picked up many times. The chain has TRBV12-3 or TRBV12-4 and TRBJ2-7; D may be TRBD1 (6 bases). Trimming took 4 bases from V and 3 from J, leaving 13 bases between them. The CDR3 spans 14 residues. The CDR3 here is CASSSANRVYEQYF. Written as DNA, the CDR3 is TGTGCCAGCAGTTCAGCTAACAGGGTCTACGAGCAGTACTTC.

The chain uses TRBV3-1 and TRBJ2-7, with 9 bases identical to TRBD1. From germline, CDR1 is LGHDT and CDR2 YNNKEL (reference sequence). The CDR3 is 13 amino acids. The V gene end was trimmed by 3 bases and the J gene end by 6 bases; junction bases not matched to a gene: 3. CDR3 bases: TGTGCCAGCAGCCACGGGACAGGGACCGAGCAGTACTTC. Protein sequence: CASSHGTGTEQYF.

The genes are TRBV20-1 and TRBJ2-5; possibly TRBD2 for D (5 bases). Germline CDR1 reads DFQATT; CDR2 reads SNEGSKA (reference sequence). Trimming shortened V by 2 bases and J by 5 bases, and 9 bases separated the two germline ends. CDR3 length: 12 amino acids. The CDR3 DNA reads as TGCAGTGCTAGATTTGAGCGGGAGACCCAGTACTTC. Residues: CSARFERETQYF.

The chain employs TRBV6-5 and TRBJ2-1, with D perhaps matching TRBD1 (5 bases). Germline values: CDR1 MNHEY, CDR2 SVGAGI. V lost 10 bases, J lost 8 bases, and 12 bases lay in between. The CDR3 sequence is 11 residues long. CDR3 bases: TGTGCCACCTGCAGGGATCATGAGCAGTTCTTC. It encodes CATCRDHEQFF.

CDR3: CAGLGDTGELFF. CDR3 DNA sequence: TGCGCCGGGTTAGGGGACACCGGGGAGCTGTTTTTT. V usage is TRBV23-1 and J usage is TRBJ2-2, with D possibly matching TRBD1 (5 bases). TRBV23-1 is an ORF for which the function is uncertain. The CDR3 extends over 12 amino acids. V lost 11 bases and J 3 bases, leaving 10 bases between the germline ends.

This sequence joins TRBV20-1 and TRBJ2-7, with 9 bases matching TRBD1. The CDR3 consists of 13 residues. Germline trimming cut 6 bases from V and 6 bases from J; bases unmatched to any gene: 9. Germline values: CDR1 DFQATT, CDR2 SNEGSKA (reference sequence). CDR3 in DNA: TGCAGTGCAGGGGACAGGGACCGGGGCGAGCAGTACTTC. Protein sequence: CSAGDRDRGEQYF.

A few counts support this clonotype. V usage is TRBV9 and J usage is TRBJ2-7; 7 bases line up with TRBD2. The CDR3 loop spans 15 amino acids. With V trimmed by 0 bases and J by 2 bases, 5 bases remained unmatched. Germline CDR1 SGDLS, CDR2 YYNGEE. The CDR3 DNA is TGTGCCAGCAGCGTAGAGGCTAGCGGTACCTACGAGCAGTACTTC. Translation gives CASSVEASGTYEQYF.

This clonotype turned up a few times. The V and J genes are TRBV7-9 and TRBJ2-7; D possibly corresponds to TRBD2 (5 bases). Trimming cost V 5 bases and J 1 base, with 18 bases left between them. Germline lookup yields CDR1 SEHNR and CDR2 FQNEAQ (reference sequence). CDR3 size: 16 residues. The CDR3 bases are TGTGCCAGCAGCCCCCGTGCCGGGATAGGGTCCTACGAGCAGTACTTC. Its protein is CASSPRAGIGSYEQYF.

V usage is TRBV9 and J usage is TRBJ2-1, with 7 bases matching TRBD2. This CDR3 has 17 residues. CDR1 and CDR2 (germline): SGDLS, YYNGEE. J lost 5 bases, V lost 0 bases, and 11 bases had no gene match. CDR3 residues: CASSVEGIPRGDNEQFF. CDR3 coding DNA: TGTGCCAGCAGCGTAGAGGGAATCCCCCGGGGGGACAATGAGCAGTTCTTC. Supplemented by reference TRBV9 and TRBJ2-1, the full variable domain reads DSGVTQTPKHLITATGQRVTLRCSPRSGDLSVYWYQQSLDQGLQFLIQYYNGEERAKGNILERFSAQQFPDLHSELNLSSLELGDSALYFCASSVEGIPRGDNEQFFGPGTRLTVL.

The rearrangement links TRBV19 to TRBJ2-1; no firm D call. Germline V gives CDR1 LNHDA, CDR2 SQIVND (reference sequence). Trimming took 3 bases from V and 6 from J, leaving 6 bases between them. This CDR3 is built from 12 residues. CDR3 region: CASSIPGNEQFF. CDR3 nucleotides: TGTGCCAGTAGTATCCCCGGCAATGAGCAGTTCTTC.

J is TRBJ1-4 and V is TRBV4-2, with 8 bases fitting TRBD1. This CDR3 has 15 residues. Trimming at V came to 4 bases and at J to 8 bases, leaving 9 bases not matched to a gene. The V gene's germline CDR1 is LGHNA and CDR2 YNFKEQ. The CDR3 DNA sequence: TGTGCCAGCAGCCGATCGGACAGGGAGGAGGAAAAACTGTTTTTT. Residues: CASSRSDREEEKLFF.

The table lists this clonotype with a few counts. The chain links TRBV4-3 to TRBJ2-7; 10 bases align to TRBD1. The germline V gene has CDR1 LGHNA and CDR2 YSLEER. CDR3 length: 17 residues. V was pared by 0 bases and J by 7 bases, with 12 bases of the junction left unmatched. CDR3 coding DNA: TGCGCCAGCAGCCAAGAGATACCGGGACAGGGGATATGGGAGCAGTACTTC. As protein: CASSQEIPGQGIWEQYF.

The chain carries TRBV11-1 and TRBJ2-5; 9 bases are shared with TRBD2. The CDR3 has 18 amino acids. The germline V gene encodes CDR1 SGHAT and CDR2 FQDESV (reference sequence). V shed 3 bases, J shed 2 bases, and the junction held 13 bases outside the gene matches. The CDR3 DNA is TGTGCCAGCAGCTTTGGAACTTGGAGACTAGCGGATCAAGAGACCCAGTACTTC. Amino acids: CASSFGTWRLADQETQYF.

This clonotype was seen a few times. The CDR3 DNA reads TGTGCCAGCAGCGTATCGGACGGTTGGAACACTGAAGCTTTCTTT. Translated, it gives CASSVSDGWNTEAFF. The chain has TRBV9 and TRBJ1-1; D unresolved. CDR1 and CDR2 from the germline V gene are SGDLS and YYNGEE. V lost 1 base and J lost 1, with 11 bases in between. This CDR3 is built from 15 residues.

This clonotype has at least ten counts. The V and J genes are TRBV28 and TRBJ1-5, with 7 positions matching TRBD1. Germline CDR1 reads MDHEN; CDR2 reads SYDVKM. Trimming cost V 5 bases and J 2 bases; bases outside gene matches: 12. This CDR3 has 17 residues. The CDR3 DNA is TGTGCCAGCAGTCCCACCCAGGGGGGAATCGGCAATCAGCCCCAGCATTTT. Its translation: CASSPTQGGIGNQPQHF. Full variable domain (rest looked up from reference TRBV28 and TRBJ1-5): DVKVTQSSRYLVKRTGEKVFLECVQDMDHENMFWYRQDPGLGLRLIYFSYDVKMKEKGDIPEGYSVSREKKERFSLILESASTNQTSMYLCASSPTQGGIGNQPQHFGDGTRLSIL.

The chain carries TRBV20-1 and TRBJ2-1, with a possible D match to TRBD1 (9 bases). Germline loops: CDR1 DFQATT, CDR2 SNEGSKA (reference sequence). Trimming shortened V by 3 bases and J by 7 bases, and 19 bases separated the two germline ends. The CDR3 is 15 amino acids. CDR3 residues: CSASSGTGLENEQFF. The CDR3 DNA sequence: TGCAGTGCTAGTAGCGGGACAGGGTTAGAAAATGAGCAGTTCTTC.

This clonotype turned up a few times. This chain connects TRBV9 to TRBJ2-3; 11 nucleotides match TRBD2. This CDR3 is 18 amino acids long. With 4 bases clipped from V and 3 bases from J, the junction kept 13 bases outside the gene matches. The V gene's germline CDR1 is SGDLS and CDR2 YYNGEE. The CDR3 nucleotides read TGTGCCAGCAGCCCGTCGGTAGCGGGAGGGCCTAGGACAGATACGCAGTATTTT. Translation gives CASSPSVAGGPRTDTQYF.

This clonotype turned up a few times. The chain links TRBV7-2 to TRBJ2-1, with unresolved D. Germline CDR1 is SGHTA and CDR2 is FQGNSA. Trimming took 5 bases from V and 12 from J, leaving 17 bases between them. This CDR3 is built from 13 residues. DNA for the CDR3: TGTGCCAGCAGCCCGACCGACTTGCGAGGGCAGTTCTTC. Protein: CASSPTDLRGQFF.

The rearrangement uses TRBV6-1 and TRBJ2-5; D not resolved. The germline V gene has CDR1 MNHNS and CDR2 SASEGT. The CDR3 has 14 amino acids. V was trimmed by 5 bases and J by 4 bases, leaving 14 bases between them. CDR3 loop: CASSPGIVAETQYF. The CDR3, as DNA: TGTGCCAGCAGTCCTGGGATAGTAGCAGAGACCCAGTACTTC.

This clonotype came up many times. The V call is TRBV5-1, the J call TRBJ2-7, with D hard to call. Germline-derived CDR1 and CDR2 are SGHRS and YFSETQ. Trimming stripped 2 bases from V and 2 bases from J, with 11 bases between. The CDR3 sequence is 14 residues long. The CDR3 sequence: CASSLKRDAYEQYF. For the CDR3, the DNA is TGCGCCAGCAGCTTAAAGCGCGACGCCTACGAGCAGTACTTC.

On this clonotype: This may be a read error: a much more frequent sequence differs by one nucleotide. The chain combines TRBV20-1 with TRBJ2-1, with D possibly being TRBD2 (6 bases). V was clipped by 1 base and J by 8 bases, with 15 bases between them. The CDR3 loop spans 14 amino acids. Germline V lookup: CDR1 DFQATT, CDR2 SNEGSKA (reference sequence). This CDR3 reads CSARGPGVGYEQFF. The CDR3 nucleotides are TGCAGTGCTAGAGGTCCGGGAGTAGGGTATGAGCAGTTCTTC.

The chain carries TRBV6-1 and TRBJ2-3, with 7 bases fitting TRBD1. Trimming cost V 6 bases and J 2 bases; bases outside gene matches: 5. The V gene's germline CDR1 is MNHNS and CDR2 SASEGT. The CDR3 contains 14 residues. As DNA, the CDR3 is TGTGCCAGCAGCCTGACAGGGAACACAGATACGCAGTATTTT. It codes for CASSLTGNTDTQYF.